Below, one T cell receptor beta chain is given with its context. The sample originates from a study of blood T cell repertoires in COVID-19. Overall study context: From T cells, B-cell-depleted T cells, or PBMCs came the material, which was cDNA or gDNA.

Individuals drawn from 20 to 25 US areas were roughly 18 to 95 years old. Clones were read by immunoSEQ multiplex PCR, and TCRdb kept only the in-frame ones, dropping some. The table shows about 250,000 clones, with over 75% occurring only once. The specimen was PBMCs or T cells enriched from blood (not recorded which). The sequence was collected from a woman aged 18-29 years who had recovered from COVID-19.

CDR3 region: CASSISGGPNTEAFF. The DNA of the CDR3 is TGTGCCAGCAGCATATCAGGGGGCCCGAACACTGAAGCTTTCTTT. The rearrangement links TRBV7-3 to TRBJ1-1; 8 positions match TRBD1. Germline loops: CDR1 SGHTA, CDR2 FQGTGA. The CDR3 sequence is 15 residues long. With V trimmed by 5 bases and J by 1 base, 6 bases remained unmatched. Together with reference TRBV7-3 and TRBJ1-1, the CDR3 gives the full variable domain: GAGVSQTPSNKVTEKGKYVELRCDPISGHTALYWYRQSLGQGPEFLIYFQGTGAADDSGLPNDRFFAVRPEGSVSTLKIQRTERGDSAVYLCASSISGGPNTEAFFGQGTRLTVV.